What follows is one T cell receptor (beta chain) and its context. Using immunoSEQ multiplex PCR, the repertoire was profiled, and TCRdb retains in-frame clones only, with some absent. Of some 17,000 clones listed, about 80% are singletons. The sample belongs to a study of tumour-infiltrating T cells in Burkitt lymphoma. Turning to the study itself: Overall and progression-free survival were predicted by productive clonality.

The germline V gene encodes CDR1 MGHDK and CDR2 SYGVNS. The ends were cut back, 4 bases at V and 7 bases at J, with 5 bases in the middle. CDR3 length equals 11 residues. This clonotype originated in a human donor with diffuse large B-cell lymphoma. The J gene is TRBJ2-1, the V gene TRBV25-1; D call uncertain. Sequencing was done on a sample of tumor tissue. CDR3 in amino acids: CASSVLNEQFF. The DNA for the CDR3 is TGTGCCAGCAGTGTCCTAAATGAGCAGTTCTTC.